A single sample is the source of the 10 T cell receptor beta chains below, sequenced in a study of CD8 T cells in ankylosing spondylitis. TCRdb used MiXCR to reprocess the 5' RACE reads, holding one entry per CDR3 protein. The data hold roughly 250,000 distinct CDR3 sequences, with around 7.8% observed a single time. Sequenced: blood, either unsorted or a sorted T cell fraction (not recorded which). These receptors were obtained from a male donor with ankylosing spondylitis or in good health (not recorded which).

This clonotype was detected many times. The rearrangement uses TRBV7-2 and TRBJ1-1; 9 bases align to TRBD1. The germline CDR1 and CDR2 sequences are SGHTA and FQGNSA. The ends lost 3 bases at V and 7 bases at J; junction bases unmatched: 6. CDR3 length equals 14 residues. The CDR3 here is CASSFPGQGNEAFF. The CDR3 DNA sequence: TGTGCCAGCAGCTTTCCGGGACAGGGAAATGAAGCTTTCTTT.

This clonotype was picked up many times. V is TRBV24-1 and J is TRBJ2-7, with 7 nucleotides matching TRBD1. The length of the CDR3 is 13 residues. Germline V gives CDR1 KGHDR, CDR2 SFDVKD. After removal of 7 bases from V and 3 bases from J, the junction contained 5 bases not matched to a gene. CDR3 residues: CATRPGQNYEQYF. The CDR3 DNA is TGTGCCACCAGACCGGGACAGAACTACGAGCAGTACTTC.

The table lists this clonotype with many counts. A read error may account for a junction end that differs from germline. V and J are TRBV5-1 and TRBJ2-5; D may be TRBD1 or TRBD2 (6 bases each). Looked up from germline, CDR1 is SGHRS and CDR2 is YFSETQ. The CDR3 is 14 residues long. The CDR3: CASSLTGAQETQYF. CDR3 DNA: TGTGCCAGCAGTTTAACGGGGGCCCAAGAGACCCAGTACTTC.

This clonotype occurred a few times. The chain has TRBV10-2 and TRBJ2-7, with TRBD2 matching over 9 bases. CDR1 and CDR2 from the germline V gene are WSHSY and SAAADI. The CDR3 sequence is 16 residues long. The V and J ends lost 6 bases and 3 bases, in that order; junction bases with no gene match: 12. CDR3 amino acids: CASSQAPGLANYEQYF. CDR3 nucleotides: TGCGCCAGCAGCCAAGCGCCGGGACTAGCAAACTACGAGCAGTACTTC.

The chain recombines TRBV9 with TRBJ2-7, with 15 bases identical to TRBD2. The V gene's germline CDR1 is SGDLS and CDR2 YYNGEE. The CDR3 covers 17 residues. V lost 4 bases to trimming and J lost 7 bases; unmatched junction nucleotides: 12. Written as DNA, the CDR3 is TGTGCCAGCAGCCCCGGGACTAGCGGGGGGCTCCAATGGGAGCAGTACTTC. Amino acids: CASSPGTSGGLQWEQYF.

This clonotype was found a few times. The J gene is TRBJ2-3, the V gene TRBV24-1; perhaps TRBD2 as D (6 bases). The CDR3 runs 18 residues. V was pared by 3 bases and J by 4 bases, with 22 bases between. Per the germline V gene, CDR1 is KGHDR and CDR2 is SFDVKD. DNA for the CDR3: TGTGCCACCAGTGATCCCGCCGTCTCCGACCCGGGAGCAGATACGCAGTATTTT. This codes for CATSDPAVSDPGADTQYF.

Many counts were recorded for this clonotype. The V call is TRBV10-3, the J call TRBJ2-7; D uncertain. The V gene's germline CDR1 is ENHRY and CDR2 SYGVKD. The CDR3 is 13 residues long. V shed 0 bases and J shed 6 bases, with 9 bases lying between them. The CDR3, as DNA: TGTGCCATCAGTGAGTCGATGGCCTTCGAGCAGTACTTC. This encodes CAISESMAFEQYF.

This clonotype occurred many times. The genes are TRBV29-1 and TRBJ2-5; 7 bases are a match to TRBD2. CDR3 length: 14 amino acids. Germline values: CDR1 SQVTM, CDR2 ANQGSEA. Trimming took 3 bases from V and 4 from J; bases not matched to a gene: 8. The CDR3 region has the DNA TGCAGCGTTGATCGAGGGAGGGCCTCAGAGACCCAGTACTTC. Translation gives CSVDRGRASETQYF.

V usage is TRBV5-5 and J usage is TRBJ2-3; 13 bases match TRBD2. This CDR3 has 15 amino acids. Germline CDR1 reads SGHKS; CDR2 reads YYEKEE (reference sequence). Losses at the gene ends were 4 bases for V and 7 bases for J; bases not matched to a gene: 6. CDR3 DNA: TGTGCCAGCAGCCTGGCGGGACTAGCGGGGTATACGCAGTATTTT. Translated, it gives CASSLAGLAGYTQYF.

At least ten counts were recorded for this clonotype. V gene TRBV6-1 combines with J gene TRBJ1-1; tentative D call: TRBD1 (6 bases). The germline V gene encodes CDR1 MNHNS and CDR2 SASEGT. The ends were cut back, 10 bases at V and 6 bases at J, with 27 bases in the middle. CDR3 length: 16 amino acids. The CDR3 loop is CATRAGAHIRLSEAFF. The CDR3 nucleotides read TGTGCCACACGGGCGGGGGCCCACATACGGCTGTCTGAAGCTTTCTTT.